Each of the 2 T cell receptor beta chains below was sequenced from the same sample in a study of CD8 T cells in Susac syndrome. Roughly 0.5 to 1 ug RNA was reverse transcribed with random hexamers. TCRdb passed the immunoSEQ multiplex PCR reads through MiXCR, listing each CDR3 protein once. This sample has 250,000 or so distinct CDR3 sequences, with 80% to 95% found just once. Sequencing was done on a sample of CD4+ T cells from PBMCs. The receptors here all came from a human donor with multiple sclerosis.

The chain carries TRBV10-2 and TRBJ2-7; D may be TRBD1 (5 bases). V was clipped by 6 bases and J by 4 bases, with 10 bases between them. CDR1 is WSHSY and CDR2 is SAAADI in the germline V gene. The CDR3 covers 12 residues. The CDR3 here is CASRAGPYEQYF. The DNA of the CDR3 is TGCGCCAGCAGAGCAGGGCCATACGAGCAGTACTTC.

The chain has TRBV19 and TRBJ2-4; D perhaps matches TRBD2 (6 bases). CDR1 LNHDA and CDR2 SQIVND come from the germline V gene (reference sequence). Trimming took off 5 bases at V and 9 bases at J, with 20 bases between the two ends. This CDR3 is 15 amino acids long. The CDR3 reads CASSSLGGPAGIQYF. CDR3 nucleotide sequence: TGTGCCAGTAGTTCCCTCGGAGGGCCCGCCGGCATTCAGTACTTC. Together with reference TRBV19 and TRBJ2-4, the CDR3 gives the full variable domain: DGGITQSPKYLFRKEGQNVTLSCEQNLNHDAMYWYRQDPGQGLRLIYYSQIVNDFQKGDIAEGYSVSREKKESFPLTVTSAQKNPTAFYLCASSSLGGPAGIQYFGAGTRLSVL.